Described below is a single TCR beta chain sequence and its context. The germline V and J ends were trimmed by 2 bases and 4 bases, with 16 bases remaining between them. This CDR3 comprises 15 residues. CDR1 is SGDLS, CDR2 YYNGEE, per germline. This entry belongs to a study of T cell changes during pregnancy in multiple sclerosis. Assay: immunoSEQ multiplex PCR; the TCRdb copy retains only in-frame clones and omits some. The repertoire holds 50,000 to 70,000 clones, with 92% as singletons. The chain recombines TRBV9 with TRBJ2-7, with a weak D call TRBD1 (6 bases). The TCR sequence derives from a female donor with multiple sclerosis, enrolled in a pregnancy study. The sample was peripheral blood, taken in the second trimester of pregnancy. CDR3 DNA sequence: TGTGCCAGCAGCGTTTCCGGGACAAGTCTTTACGAGCAGTACTTC. This gives the protein CASSVSGTSLYEQYF.